Listed below are T cell receptor beta chains from one sample, sequenced in a study of OX40 agonist ivuxolimab in advanced cancers. Some clones are missing from TCRdb's copy, which holds only in-frame ones; the method was immunoSEQ multiplex PCR. The sample carries tens of thousands of clones, around 90% recorded once. Sequenced material: CD4+ or CD8+ T cells sorted from blood, taken in a trial of the OX40 agonist ivuxolimab. The receptors here all came from an adult with an advanced solid tumor such as melanoma, head and neck, liver or kidney cancer. Both conserved end residues are part of each CDR3. Each record gives: D gene, clone size, V gene, J gene, CDR3 DNA, CDR3 protein. A D gene is named only where the DNA matches it firmly. Size tells how often a clone was seen (once, few, many) or the class of an expanded clone, and some rows leave it out.

>NA|few|TRBV7-6|TRBJ1-2
TGTGCCAGCAGCTCGGGGGCGGTCGACTATGGCTACACCTTC
CASSSGAVDYGYTF
>NA|NA|TRBV28|TRBJ2-5
TGTGCCAGCTTGGGAATTGCCTACGGTCAAGAGACCCAGTACTTC
CASLGIAYGQETQYF
>TRBD1|NA|TRBV5-1|TRBJ1-6
TGCGCCAGCAGCCCAGGACAGGGAAGCTCCTATAATTCACCCCTCCACTTT
CASSPGQGSSYNSPLHF
>NA|NA|TRBV9|TRBJ2-1
TGTGCCAGCAGCGTAGTTGGGGGAGGCTACAATGAGCAGTTCTTC
CASSVVGGGYNEQFF
>TRBD1|NA|TRBV27|TRBJ1-2
TGTGCCAGCAGTGGGCGACAGGGGGCGCCCCATGGCTACACCTTC
CASSGRQGAPHGYTF
>TRBD2|NA|TRBV7-9|TRBJ2-7
TGTGCCAGCAGCCCGACTAGCGGGGGGACAAGCTCCTACGAGCAGTACTTC
CASSPTSGGTSSYEQYF
>NA|NA|TRBV6-4|TRBJ2-2
TGTGCCAGCAGTGAATTGGCAGGAGGCACCGGGGAGCTGTTTTTT
CASSELAGGTGELFF
>TRBD1|NA|TRBV29-1|TRBJ1-2
TGCAGCGTTGAACAGGGGGCCCATGGCTACACCTTC
CSVEQGAHGYTF
>NA|NA|TRBV9|TRBJ2-1
TGTGCCAGCAGCACTCCTAGCGCCCCCTCCTACAATGAGCAGTTCTTC
CASSTPSAPSYNEQFF
>NA|once|TRBV4-3|TRBJ2-2
TGCGCCAGCAGCCAAGCTGGACGATCGAACACCGGGGAGCTGTTTTTT
CASSQAGRSNTGELFF
>NA|NA|TRBV11-2|TRBJ1-6
TGTGCCAGCAGCCACGCGGGGAATAATTCACCCCTCCACTTT
CASSHAGNNSPLHF
>TRBD1|NA|TRBV5-1|TRBJ1-1
TGCGCCAGCAGCCCGGGACAGGGACCCTTGAACACTGAAGCTTTCTTT
CASSPGQGPLNTEAFF
>NA|NA|TRBV9|TRBJ2-1
TGTGCCAGCAGCGTAAGGGGGGCCTACAATGAGCAGTTCTTC
CASSVRGAYNEQFF
>TRBD1|NA|TRBV6-6|TRBJ2-5
TGTGCCAGCAGTTCCGGGGCAGGGGGTAAAAAGACCCAGTACTTC
CASSSGAGGKKTQYF
>NA|NA|TRBV7-9|TRBJ1-2
TGTGCCAGCAGCTTGGATAACTATGGCTACACCTTC
CASSLDNYGYTF
>NA|few|TRBV29-1|TRBJ2-3
TGCAGCGTTGAGAGGAGCACAGATACGCAGTATTTT
CSVERSTDTQYF
>NA|once|TRBV7-2|TRBJ2-5
TGTGCCAGCAGCCCCCAAAAGGGTGGGGAGACCCAGTACTTC
CASSPQKGGETQYF
>TRBD1|NA|TRBV7-9|TRBJ1-1
TGTGCCAGCAGCTTAGTTGGGCAGGGGGGCACTGAAGCTTTCTTT
CASSLVGQGGTEAFF
>TRBD1|NA|TRBV7-2|TRBJ1-4
TGTGCCAGCAGCTTTTCTACAGGGGATTGGGGCCAAAAACTGTTTTTT
CASSFSTGDWGQKLFF
>TRBD2|NA|TRBV28|TRBJ2-1
TGTGCCAGCAGACAAACTAGCGGGGGTGCCTACAATGAGCAGTTCTTC
CASRQTSGGAYNEQFF
>TRBD1|NA|TRBV19|TRBJ2-5
TGTGCCAGTAGTCCCTGGACAGGCTTTCAGTACTTC
CASSPWTGFQYF
>NA|NA|TRBV5-8|TRBJ2-7
TGTGCCAGCAGCGCGAATCTCGAGCGGACACGCATCTACACCGAGCAGTACTTC
CASSANLERTRIYTEQYF
>NA|NA|TRBV9|TRBJ1-2
TGTGCCAGCAGCGTAGGGGCAGAGGACTATGGCTACACCTTC
CASSVGAEDYGYTF
>TRBD2|NA|TRBV29-1|TRBJ2-1
TGCAGCGTTGACAGCGGGGGGGCCCAGTTCTTC
CSVDSGGAQFF
>NA|NA|TRBV4-3|TRBJ2-5
TGCGCCAGCAGCCAAGAATGGGCCCAGGGAATTGGTCAGACCCAGTACTTC
CASSQEWAQGIGQTQYF
>TRBD2|NA|TRBV10-3|TRBJ2-3
TGTGCCATCAGTGAGCCGGGACTAGCGGGGGGAACTAGCACAGATACGCAGTATTTT
CAISEPGLAGGTSTDTQYF
>NA|NA|TRBV27|TRBJ2-7
TGTGCCAGCAGTCCTCACCCCACAGGACAGCCCTACGAGCAGTACTTC
CASSPHPTGQPYEQYF
>TRBD1|NA|TRBV29-1|TRBJ1-2
TGCAGCGTTCCGGAGCGGACAGGGGGCTATGGCTACACCTTC
CSVPERTGGYGYTF
>TRBD2|NA|TRBV7-3|TRBJ2-2
TGTGCCAGCAGTTCCGGGACTACAAACACCGGGGAGCTGTTTTTT
CASSSGTTNTGELFF
>TRBD1|NA|TRBV30|TRBJ1-6
TGTGCCTGGAGTGTACAGGGGGGTGGTGATTCACCCCTCCACTTT
CAWSVQGGGDSPLHF
>TRBD1|NA|TRBV7-6|TRBJ2-1
TGTGCCAGCAGCTTACTGGGACAGGGTTACAATGAGCAGTTCTTC
CASSLLGQGYNEQFF